This TCR beta chain is drawn from a study of blood T cells in healthy people across ages. For this clonotype: The antigen is unknown.

General observations from the study: Donors of long life had a larger count of naive CD4+ cells and greater diversity than aged donors.

Germline V gives CDR1 SGHRS, CDR2 YFSETQ. The CDR3 extends over 17 amino acids. Trimming removed 4 bases at V and 7 bases at J, with 23 bases between. The authors ran a second PCR of 7 to 11 cycles using a sample-barcoded 5' primer and a J-beta primer mix. MiXCR, applied by TCRdb to the 5' RACE reads, yields one record per CDR3 protein. The sample records approximately 800,000 distinct CDR3 sequences, roughly 60% being singletons. This receptor was obtained from a young man in good health. Sequenced sample: blood. V usage is TRBV5-1 and J usage is TRBJ1-4; a possible D gene is TRBD1 (5 bases). DNA for the CDR3: TGCGCCAGCAGCCTTGACCAACCGGGACTGAGGAGTGAAAAACTGTTTTTT. As protein: CASSLDQPGLRSEKLFF.